The clone carrying this T cell receptor beta chain was recorded once. This specimen comes from a study of blood T cell repertoires in COVID-19. About the study: COVID-19 samples from acute and convalescent phases originated in the United States, Italy and Spain. Nucleic acid was either cDNA or gDNA, and it came from T cells, B-cell-depleted T cells, or PBMCs.

V shed 1 base and J 2 bases; nucleotides not matched to a gene: 20. Per the germline V gene, CDR1 is LGHDT and CDR2 is YNNKEL (reference sequence). The CDR3 extends over 23 amino acids. Generated by immunoSEQ multiplex PCR, the TCRdb table keeps only in-frame clones and is missing some. The top ten clones hold roughly 2.6% of a sample with about 300,000 clones, 85% of them seen once. Sequencing input: PBMCs or T cells enriched from blood (not recorded which). The sequence derives from a woman in her forties or fifties who had recovered from COVID-19. The chain has TRBV3-1 (or the pseudogene TRBV3-2) and TRBJ2-2; 12 bases line up with TRBD2. CDR3 sequence reads: CASSQGSIPSTRLAGDNTGELFF. DNA of the CDR3: TGTGCCAGCAGCCAAGGGAGTATACCTTCGACCAGACTAGCGGGAGACAACACCGGGGAGCTGTTTTTT.